This is a list of T cell receptor beta chains from one sample in a study of shared clonotypes between healthy human individuals. Only in-frame clones appear in the TCRdb table, and some are missing; sequencing was by immunoSEQ multiplex PCR. The sample yields over a million clones, 75% to 80% seen once. The specimen was memory CD4+ T cells from PBMCs. These TCRs come from a man in his late teens or twenties in good health. Some clones in this sample may be carry-over from other donors' samples. Each CDR3 is given without its conserved first and last residue. Each record gives: V gene, CDR3 protein.

v_gene: TRBV4-3
CDR3aa: ASSQDLDAQY

v_gene: TRBV14
CDR3aa: ASSPGWGRGNTEAF

v_gene: TRBV4-1
CDR3aa: ASSRAGGEAYNEQF

v_gene: TRBV12-5
CDR3aa: ASGLVEGLAGVNEQF

v_gene: TRBV28
CDR3aa: ASSLFYSRQENTGELF

v_gene: TRBV19
CDR3aa: ASRSRLGNYEQY

v_gene: TRBV30
CDR3aa: ASGEHTEAF

v_gene: TRBV4-3
CDR3aa: ASSQETPGPYGYT

v_gene: TRBV6-5
CDR3aa: ASSLAGHIAYEQY

v_gene: TRBV14
CDR3aa: ASSRTASGGRYEQY

v_gene: TRBV19
CDR3aa: ASSTSFASYEQY

v_gene: TRBV30
CDR3aa: AWSVQGRGQETQY

v_gene: TRBV5-1
CDR3aa: ASSLAQGQLNTEAF

v_gene: TRBV10-2
CDR3aa: ASSESVWRIYGYT

v_gene: TRBV4-2
CDR3aa: ASSPSAQIITDTQY

v_gene: TRBV4-2
CDR3aa: ASSRYAQPYETQY

v_gene: TRBV2
CDR3aa: ASSERTRAETQY

v_gene: TRBV11-3
CDR3aa: ASSLSTSSTDTQY

v_gene: TRBV5-1
CDR3aa: ASSTRQGATEAF

v_gene: TRBV28
CDR3aa: ASISGGTGAYNEQF

v_gene: TRBV9
CDR3aa: ASSVAAGGRQETQY

v_gene: TRBV5-4
CDR3aa: ASSLGGTLNNEQF

v_gene: TRBV28
CDR3aa: ASRTGGPGEQF

v_gene: TRBV5-1
CDR3aa: ASSFTSGSGELF

v_gene: TRBV7-2
CDR3aa: ASSVASGRSGELF

v_gene: TRBV5-4
CDR3aa: ASSLSWKNTEAF

v_gene: TRBV5-1
CDR3aa: ASSLTGGQGETQY

v_gene: TRBV30
CDR3aa: AWSVEFTTNEKLF

v_gene: TRBV4-3
CDR3aa: ASSQGLSSGRAEQY

v_gene: TRBV27
CDR3aa: ASSQGPGQNTDTQY

v_gene: TRBV28
CDR3aa: ASQGLTDTQY

v_gene: TRBV6-5
CDR3aa: ASSRTGVSNQPQH

v_gene: TRBV7-2
CDR3aa: ASSRTSGSHEQY

v_gene: TRBV4-1
CDR3aa: ASSQDHGGTPYNEQF

v_gene: TRBV10-3
CDR3aa: AIRSGRGLGFSNYEQY

v_gene: TRBV27
CDR3aa: ASSLSAVGDNEQF

v_gene: TRBV18
CDR3aa: ASSPLEVNEQY

v_gene: TRBV9
CDR3aa: ASSLDSYTEAF

v_gene: TRBV2
CDR3aa: ASTVAGGPYEQY

v_gene: TRBV5-4
CDR3aa: ASSLVGVYTGELF

v_gene: TRBV6-6
CDR3aa: ASSLFGGYT

v_gene: TRBV7-9
CDR3aa: ASRRLAGGTGVNEQF

v_gene: TRBV5-1
CDR3aa: ASSLWLAGVTYNEQF

v_gene: TRBV7-2
CDR3aa: ASSLFTVNTGELF